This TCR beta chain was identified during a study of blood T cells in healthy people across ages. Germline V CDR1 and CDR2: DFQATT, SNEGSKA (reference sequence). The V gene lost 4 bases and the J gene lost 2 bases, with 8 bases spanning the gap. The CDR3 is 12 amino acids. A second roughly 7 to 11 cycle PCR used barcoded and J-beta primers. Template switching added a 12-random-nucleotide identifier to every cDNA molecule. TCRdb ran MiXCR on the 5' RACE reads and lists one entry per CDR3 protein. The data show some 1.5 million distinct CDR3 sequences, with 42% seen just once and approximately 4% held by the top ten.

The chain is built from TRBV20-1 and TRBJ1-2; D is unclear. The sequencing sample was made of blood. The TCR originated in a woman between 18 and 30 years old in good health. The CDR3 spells CSANLANYGYTF. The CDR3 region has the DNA TGCAGTGCTAACTTAGCGAACTATGGCTACACCTTC.